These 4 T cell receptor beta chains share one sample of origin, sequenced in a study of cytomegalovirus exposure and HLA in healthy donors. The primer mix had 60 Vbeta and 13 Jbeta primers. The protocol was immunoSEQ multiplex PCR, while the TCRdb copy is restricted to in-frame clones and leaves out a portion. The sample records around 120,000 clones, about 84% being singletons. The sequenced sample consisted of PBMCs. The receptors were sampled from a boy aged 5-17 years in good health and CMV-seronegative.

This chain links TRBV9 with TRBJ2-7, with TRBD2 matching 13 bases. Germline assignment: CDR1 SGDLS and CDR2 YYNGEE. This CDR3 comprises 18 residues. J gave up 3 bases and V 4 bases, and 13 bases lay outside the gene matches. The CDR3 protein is CASSRGGTSGTRDYEQYF. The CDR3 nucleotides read TGTGCCAGCAGCCGTGGAGGGACTAGCGGGACCCGTGACTACGAGCAGTACTTC.

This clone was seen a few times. CDR3 residues: CASSLEPYYEQYF. The CDR3 bases are TGTGCCAGCAGCTTGGAGCCTTACTACGAGCAGTACTTC. V is TRBV5-4 and J is TRBJ2-7; no definite D call. The ends were cut back, 0 bases at V and 3 bases at J, with 7 bases in the middle. The CDR3 runs to 13 residues. CDR1 is SGHNT and CDR2 is YYREEE in the germline V gene (reference sequence).

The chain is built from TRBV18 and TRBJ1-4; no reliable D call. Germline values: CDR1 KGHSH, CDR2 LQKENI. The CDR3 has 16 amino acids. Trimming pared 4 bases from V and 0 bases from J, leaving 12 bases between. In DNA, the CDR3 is TGTGCCAGCTCACACAGAAGAGAAGCAACTAATGAAAAACTGTTTTTT. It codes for CASSHRREATNEKLFF.

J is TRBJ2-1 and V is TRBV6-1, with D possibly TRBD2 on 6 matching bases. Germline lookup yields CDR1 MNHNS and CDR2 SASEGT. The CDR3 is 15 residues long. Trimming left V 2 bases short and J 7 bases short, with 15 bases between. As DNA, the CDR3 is TGTGCCAGCAGTGAACCGGGGCTAGCGCGGAATGAGCAGTTCTTC. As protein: CASSEPGLARNEQFF.